This is a list of T cell receptor beta chains from one sample in a study of shared clonotypes between healthy human individuals. Generated by immunoSEQ multiplex PCR, the TCRdb table keeps only in-frame clones and is missing some. Of under 2,000,000 clones in the sample, about 95% are singletons; the top ten hold 1% to 1.5%. Sequenced material: naive CD8+ T cells sorted from blood. The receptor set was obtained from a man aged 18-30 years in good health. Both conserved end residues are trimmed from each CDR3.

V gene: TRBV6-6
J gene: TRBJ1-2
CDR3 protein: ATTPRTYYGYT

V gene: TRBV10-3
J gene: TRBJ1-6
CDR3 protein: AISDSPGLSSYNSPLH

V gene: TRBV7-9
J gene: TRBJ2-7
CDR3 protein: ASSLGPGQGPGEQY

V gene: TRBV11-2
J gene: TRBJ2-7
CDR3 protein: ASSLGEGATEQY

V gene: TRBV25-1
J gene: TRBJ1-5
CDR3 protein: ASSEEGYNQPQH

V gene: TRBV28
J gene: TRBJ1-2
CDR3 protein: ASRPWEGGDGYT

V gene: TRBV7-2
J gene: TRBJ2-4
CDR3 protein: ASSSTAKNIQY

V gene: TRBV29-1
J gene: TRBJ2-7
CDR3 protein: SVAVFLLKRLSREQY

V gene: TRBV19
J gene: TRBJ1-5
CDR3 protein: ASRADGTPQPQH

V gene: TRBV27
J gene: TRBJ1-1
CDR3 protein: ASRSGAYTEAF

V gene: TRBV30
J gene: TRBJ2-7
CDR3 protein: AWSPGQSYEQY

V gene: TRBV7-7
J gene: TRBJ2-7
CDR3 protein: ASSLADSYEQY

V gene: TRBV25-1
J gene: TRBJ1-4
CDR3 protein: ASSVQGAYEKLF

V gene: TRBV30
J gene: TRBJ1-1
CDR3 protein: AWSSEAVYTEAF

V gene: TRBV30
J gene: TRBJ1-6
CDR3 protein: AWSDGQGANSPLH

V gene: TRBV11-2
J gene: TRBJ1-1
CDR3 protein: ASSLDQDTEAF

V gene: TRBV7-7
J gene: TRBJ2-3
CDR3 protein: ASSSTYADTQY

V gene: TRBV27
J gene: TRBJ1-2
CDR3 protein: ASTPSWGAQSYGYT

V gene: TRBV9
J gene: TRBJ1-2
CDR3 protein: ASSGTGALDYGYT

V gene: TRBV5-1
J gene: TRBJ2-5
CDR3 protein: ASSASITETQY

V gene: TRBV7-9
J gene: TRBJ2-7
CDR3 protein: ASSDDRGLGEQY

V gene: TRBV7-2
J gene: TRBJ1-2
CDR3 protein: ASSPIGSPAGYT

V gene: TRBV29-1
J gene: TRBJ1-1
CDR3 protein: SVEFWGGTEAF

V gene: TRBV30
J gene: TRBJ1-1
CDR3 protein: AWSLIEGSEAF

V gene: TRBV10-1
J gene: TRBJ2-2
CDR3 protein: ASSSQREDKTGELF

V gene: TRBV10-3
J gene: TRBJ2-7
CDR3 protein: AISESSGEQY

V gene: TRBV27
J gene: TRBJ2-1
CDR3 protein: ASSSPGNEQF

V gene: TRBV6-5
J gene: TRBJ1-2
CDR3 protein: ASNPSGGYGYT

V gene: TRBV27
J gene: TRBJ1-2
CDR3 protein: ASSLVGTGSPGYT